The TCR beta chain described here comes from a study of T cell responses to AZD1222 COVID-19 vaccine (dated by TCRdb to about 2021). About the investigation overall: TCR sequencing covered 233 trial participants: 200 to 210 given two doses of AZD1222 and 26 given two doses of MenACWY control vaccine. Trial participants were enrolled by age into subgroups of 18-55, 56-69 and 70-plus years, and around 150, 28 and 57 TCR-sequenced participants, respectively, were included in these subgroups. Findings and caveats that apply to the study as a whole: Nearly half of unique spike-specific TCRs reportedly recognized epitopes outside regions mutated in the B.1.351 and B.1.1.7 variants. After two AZD1222 doses, both the breadth and the depth of spike-specific TCRs were significantly higher than at day 0 and than in MenACWY recipients. Because no day 14 peak-response samples were available, the repertoires could be characterized only after the peak T cell response. The 56-69-year group was small, and its depth increase did not reach significance, likely because of low power. Most participants were white British and females outnumbered males, and the authors suggested that clonal diversity may have been underestimated. Conclusions about previously exposed vaccinees are limited, since just five to seven AZD1222 recipients were seropositive for SARS-CoV-2 at baseline. The whole spike protein was spanned by vaccine-associated CD4 TCRs, and dominant responses were seen in regions 160-218 and 743-854.

The CDR3 regions of human TCRbeta chains were analyzed by immunosequencing. Under the source paper's analysis protocol: TCRs in the repertoires were compared against a reference library of SARS-CoV-2-specific TCRs that had been generated with the MIRA antigen-specificity platform. Breadth was defined as the fraction of unique TCRs that were SARS-CoV-2-associated, and depth was defined as the fraction of total T cells that were SARS-CoV-2-associated. Using the MIRA data, every spike-specific TCR was mapped to the spike region that the TCR reacted to and assigned to either a CD4 or a CD8 class. Log10-transformed breadth and depth values were compared by one-way ANOVA with Sidak's multiple comparisons tests. What TCRdb holds here is the immuneACCESS table cut down to in-frame rearrangements. Part of the clones is not present; checked against another copy, under half of the missing clones reflect an unresolved V gene, and the others are unexplained. V and J calls and clone size are as listed in that table; D and trimming were resolved from the DNA. Here the sample has around 140,000 clones; around 94% occur a single time. The ten top clones hold about a tenth of the sample.

The label giving this sample's time point can be read as: about 28 days (+/-7) after the second vaccine dose. AZD1222 recipients given second doses at about 4 weeks or at about 12 weeks were pooled, since spike-specific TCR depth and breadth were not found to differ between the two schedules. Samples from vaccinated people were obtained from the UK trials COV001 and COV002, which included a single-blind randomized controlled phase 2/3 trial of AZD1222 (ChAdOx1 nCoV-19) in healthy adults. For TCRbeta chain sequencing, PBMC samples were collected from trial participants at day 0 and at day 28 after the second dose. In the case of this clone: This clone's antigen is unknown. Base qualities were left out, and no much larger clone turns up one base away.

The sequence was collected from an adult who received the AZD1222 COVID-19 vaccine. The sequences come from peripheral blood, collected 28 days after the second AZD1222 dose.

The CDR3 has the sequence CASSPEDHRTNEKLFF. The nucleotide sequence reads TGTGCCAGCAGCCCTGAGGACCACAGAACTAATGAAAAACTGTTTTTT. The chain was built from TRBV6-2 or TRBV6-3 and TRBJ1-4; the D gene is unclear. Reading from cysteine to phenylalanine, the CDR3 counts 16 amino acids. The retained sequence is limited to the CDR3, 48 bases, with the frame set at the first base. The germline V gene supplies CDR1 MNHEY and CDR2 SVGEGT. The junction shows trimming of 6 bases on V and 1 base on J, plus 15 bases between the germline ends.